The 18 T cell receptor beta chains in this list originate from one sample, sequenced in a study of blood T cell repertoires in COVID-19. Method: immunoSEQ multiplex PCR; TCRdb's copy keeps in-frame clones and lacks some. The sample records roughly 30,000 clones, 76% being singletons. Sequencing was done on a sample of peripheral blood. The receptor source for this set is a man between 65 and 85 years old with acute or convalescent COVID-19.

This clone was counted only a few times. This chain connects TRBV3-1 (or the pseudogene TRBV3-2) to TRBJ2-1, with 7 bases aligning to TRBD2. V lost 4 bases, J lost 4 bases, and 10 bases stayed unmatched. The CDR3 totals 16 residues. CDR1 is LGHDT and CDR2 is YNNKEL in the germline V gene (reference sequence). The CDR3 nucleotides read TGTGCCAGCAGCCCCCCGGCTAGCGGTTCTTACAATGAGCAGTTCTTC. Its translation: CASSPPASGSYNEQFF.

This clone was detected only a few times. The J gene is TRBJ2-1, the V gene TRBV2; 7 nucleotides match TRBD1. This CDR3 contains 16 residues. Losses at the gene ends were 5 bases for V and 5 bases for J; bases not matched to a gene: 12. Germline V gene lookup returns CDR1 SNHLY and CDR2 FYNNEI. CDR3: CASSRRGDRRNNEQFF. The DNA of the CDR3 is TGTGCCAGCAGTCGCCGTGGGGACAGAAGGAACAATGAGCAGTTCTTC.

This chain joins TRBV6-5 and TRBJ2-5, with D perhaps matching TRBD1 (5 bases). Between the trimmed V and J ends, which lost 4 bases and 0 bases, there was a span of 6 bases. The CDR3 length is 13 residues. The germline gives CDR1 MNHEY, CDR2 SVGAGI. The CDR3, as DNA: TGTGCCAGCAGTTGGACATACCAAGAGACCCAGTACTTC. Translated: CASSWTYQETQYF.

The chain combines TRBV19 with TRBJ2-3, with 10 bases aligning to TRBD2. V dropped 3 bases and J dropped 1; count of bases not matched to a gene: 1. This CDR3 is 15 amino acids long. Per germline, CDR1 LNHDA and CDR2 SQIVND (reference sequence). For the CDR3, the DNA is TGTGCCAGTAGTATTGGGACTAGCGGCACAGATACGCAGTATTTT. Translating gives CASSIGTSGTDTQYF.

The chain uses TRBV6-5 and TRBJ2-7; D is uncertain. The germline V gene encodes CDR1 MNHEY and CDR2 SVGAGI. The V end was cut by 2 bases, the J end by 6 bases, with 14 bases between. The CDR3 length is 14 residues. DNA of the CDR3: TGTGCCAGCAGTTACGCGGCCTTAGCAAGCGAGCAGTACTTC. Translated, it gives CASSYAALASEQYF.

In its sample, this clone was seen a few times. V is TRBV2 and J is TRBJ2-2; tentative D call: TRBD1 (6 bases). V was cut by 7 bases and J by 5 bases, with 14 bases left in between. This CDR3 comprises 14 residues. Germline CDR1 is SNHLY and CDR2 is FYNNEI. The CDR3 nucleotides are TGTGCCAGCAAAGTAGGACAGAATACCGGGGAGCTGTTTTTT. It codes for CASKVGQNTGELFF. The entire variable domain, with the rest obtained from reference TRBV2 and TRBJ2-2, is as follows: EPEVTQTPSHQVTQMGQEVILRCVPISNHLYFYWYRQILGQKVEFLVSFYNNEISEKSEIFDDQFSVERPDGSNFTLKIRSTKLEDSAMYFCASKVGQNTGELFFGEGSRLTVL.

This clone was observed a handful of times. This chain connects TRBV7-2 to TRBJ2-6; D uncertain. Germline V gene lookup returns CDR1 SGHTA and CDR2 FQGNSA. V was shortened by 2 bases and J by 0 bases, with 5 bases between the two germline ends. The CDR3 totals 15 residues. CDR3 nucleotides: TGTGCCAGCAGCTTATCGGGCTCTGGGGCCAACGTCCTGACTTTC. It is translated as CASSLSGSGANVLTF.

The chain has TRBV18 and TRBJ2-3; 15 nucleotides align to TRBD2. J was trimmed by 3 bases and V by 5 bases; bases with no gene match: 12. Per the germline V gene, CDR1 is KGHSH and CDR2 is LQKENI. CDR3 length: 19 amino acids. For the CDR3, the DNA is TGTGCCAGCTCATCCGCACCAGGACTAGCGGGAGGGAGGACAGATACGCAGTATTTT. Its translation: CASSSAPGLAGGRTDTQYF.

The chain joins TRBV4-3 to TRBJ2-5; D is perhaps TRBD2 (5 bases). CDR3 length: 15 amino acids. Germline V gene lookup returns CDR1 LGHNA and CDR2 YSLEER. Trimming removed 5 bases from V and 2 bases from J, with 15 bases in between. This chain's CDR3 is CASSKSNLAQETQYF. The CDR3 DNA is TGCGCCAGCAGCAAAAGCAATCTAGCTCAAGAGACCCAGTACTTC.

The gene calls are TRBV7-2 and TRBJ1-2; no reliable D call. CDR1 and CDR2 from the germline V gene are SGHTA and FQGNSA. The length of the CDR3 is 11 residues. V was cut by 4 bases and J by 8 bases, with 8 bases left in between. The CDR3 coding sequence is TGTGCCAGCAGCTCCACCCGGGGCTACACCTTC. Amino acids: CASSSTRGYTF.

The chain is built from TRBV6-5 and TRBJ2-7, with a tentative D call TRBD1 (5 bases). Trimming stripped 8 bases from V and 12 bases from J, with 20 bases between. This CDR3 comprises 12 residues. CDR1 is MNHEY, CDR2 SVGAGI, per germline. The CDR3 is CASRQGSSGSYF. DNA of the CDR3: TGTGCCAGCCGTCAGGGATCATCAGGGTCGTACTTC.

The chain employs TRBV6-5 and TRBJ2-7; 10 bases line up with TRBD1. The CDR3 extends over 14 amino acids. Losses at the gene ends were 6 bases for V and 3 bases for J; bases not matched to a gene: 5. Per the germline V gene, CDR1 is MNHEY and CDR2 is SVGAGI. CDR3 DNA: TGTGCCAGCAGACGACAGGGGGCCTTCTACGAGCAGTACTTC. Its translation is CASRRQGAFYEQYF.

The V call is TRBV18, the J call TRBJ1-1, with D perhaps matching TRBD1 (6 bases). The CDR3 has 14 amino acids. With 2 bases removed from V and 5 bases from J, the gap between germline ends came to 12 bases. Germline CDR1 KGHSH, CDR2 LQKENI. The CDR3 nucleotides are TGTGCCAGCTCACCATTACAGGGCGGGACTGAAGCTTTCTTT. It translates to CASSPLQGGTEAFF.

The V and J genes are TRBV7-9 and TRBJ2-3; 7 bases are a match to TRBD2. The CDR3 extends over 15 amino acids. The V and J ends lost 0 bases and 1 base, in that order; junction bases with no gene match: 1. Germline V CDR1 and CDR2: SEHNR, FQNEAQ (reference sequence). This CDR3 is CASSLATSGTDTQYF. As DNA, the CDR3 is TGTGCCAGCAGCTTAGCCACTAGCGGCACAGATACGCAGTATTTT.

This clone was found once. V and J are TRBV23-1 and TRBJ2-7; 9 bases fit TRBD1. TRBV23-1 falls under the ORF class, with uncertain function. The CDR3 runs to 15 residues. Germline trimming cut 1 base from V and 3 bases from J; bases unmatched to any gene: 4. CDR3 protein: CASSQFDRGFYEQYF. The CDR3 coding sequence is TGCGCCAGCAGTCAATTTGACAGGGGGTTCTACGAGCAGTACTTC.

This clone occurred a few times. The chain joins TRBV2 to TRBJ1-1; 7 nucleotides align to TRBD1. V lost 6 bases and J lost 3; bases outside the gene matches: 4. Looked up from germline, CDR1 is SNHLY and CDR2 is FYNNEI. The CDR3 contains 13 residues. The CDR3 loop is CASRYRGDTEAFF. The DNA for the CDR3 is TGTGCCAGCAGGTACAGGGGTGACACTGAAGCTTTCTTT.

The genes are TRBV11-2 and TRBJ2-1; 13 bases are a match to TRBD2. Germline V gene lookup returns CDR1 SGHAT and CDR2 FQNNGV. The CDR3 has 16 amino acids. The V gene end was trimmed by 6 bases and the J gene end by 5 bases; junction bases not matched to a gene: 7. CDR3: CASRQAGLAGDNEQFF. The DNA for the CDR3 is TGTGCCAGCAGACAAGCCGGACTAGCGGGGGACAATGAGCAGTTCTTC.

The V and J genes are TRBV3-1 (or the pseudogene TRBV3-2) and TRBJ2-2; D gene unclear. Between the trimmed V and J ends, which lost 4 bases and 5 bases, there was a span of 14 bases. Germline-derived CDR1 and CDR2 are LGHDT and YNNKEL (reference sequence). There are 15 residues in the CDR3. This CDR3 is CASSLSSVRTGELFF. CDR3 nucleotide sequence: TGTGCCAGCAGCCTATCGTCTGTGCGTACCGGGGAGCTGTTTTTT.